These 31 T cell receptor beta chains originate from one sample sequenced in a study of T cells in Graves' hyperthyroidism and ophthalmopathy. From RNA transcripts, TCR beta CDR3 regions were amplified. In the first-round RT-PCR of the TCR CDR3, the HTBI primer set was used. Each CDR3 protein is one row after TCRdb ran MiXCR on the multiplex PCR reads. The table lists about 510,000 distinct CDR3 sequences, around 15% of them singletons. Sequencing was performed on blood. The source of these receptors is a woman between 35 and 50 years old with Graves' hyperthyroidism.

The table lists this clonotype with many counts. The chain combines TRBV28 with TRBJ1-2; D perhaps matches TRBD1 (5 bases). Germline CDR1 reads MDHEN; CDR2 reads SYDVKM. V was cut by 10 bases and J by 2 bases, with 20 bases left in between. The CDR3 totals 15 residues. DNA of the CDR3: TGTGCCACCTCAATTACCCGGACATCAAACTATGGCTACACCTTC. It encodes CATSITRTSNYGYTF.

This clonotype was found a few times. J is TRBJ2-2 and V is TRBV5-1, with D hard to call. Germline lookup yields CDR1 SGHRS and CDR2 YFSETQ. V was pared by 0 bases and J by 0 bases, with 9 bases between. The CDR3 length is 16 residues. The DNA for the CDR3 is TGCGCCAGCAGCTTGGCTGGTCGATCGAACACCGGGGAGCTGTTTTTT. Protein sequence: CASSLAGRSNTGELFF. Full variable domain (rest looked up from reference TRBV5-1 and TRBJ2-2): KAGVTQTPRYLIKTRGQQVTLSCSPISGHRSVSWYQQTPGQGLQFLFEYFSETQRNKGNFPGRFSGRQFSNSRSEMNVSTLELGDSALYLCASSLAGRSNTGELFFGEGSRLTVL.

In its sample, this clonotype was seen many times. The V gene is TRBV7-2, the J gene TRBJ2-4; the match to TRBD2 covers 8 bases. The germline V gene has CDR1 SGHTA and CDR2 FQGNSA. The V gene end was trimmed by 8 bases and the J gene end by 7 bases; junction bases not matched to a gene: 10. CDR3 length: 14 amino acids. This CDR3 is CASQGSSGGNIQYF. The DNA of the CDR3 is TGTGCCAGCCAAGGGTCGTCGGGGGGGAACATTCAGTACTTC.

This clonotype was recorded many times. V and J are TRBV12-3 or TRBV12-4 and TRBJ1-5; D is possibly TRBD1 (5 bases). The CDR3 loop spans 17 amino acids. Trimming pared 5 bases from V and 4 bases from J, leaving 21 bases between. Here the CDR3 DNA reads TGTGCCAGCAGTCTAAATCCACTGACAGCGTCGAATCAGCCCCAGCATTTT. Translating gives CASSLNPLTASNQPQHF.

On this clonotype: This likely traces to a read error, being one base from a far larger clone. V gene TRBV5-1 combines with J gene TRBJ1-1; D ambiguous. Germline loops: CDR1 SGHRS, CDR2 YFSETQ. CDR3 length equals 13 residues. V was cut by 4 bases and J by 2 bases, with 9 bases left in between. The CDR3 spells CASSLDENTEAFF. Here the CDR3 DNA reads TGCGCCAGCAGCCTCGACGAAAACACTGAAGCTTTCTTT.

This clonotype appeared many times. The CDR3 DNA is TGTGCCTGGAGTGCACCGGACAGGGGCCTTGGCTACACCTTC. This encodes CAWSAPDRGLGYTF. This sequence joins TRBV30 and TRBJ1-2; 9 bases line up with TRBD1. V trimming: 1 base; J trimming: 7 bases; junction bases outside the gene matches: 7. The CDR3 extends over 14 amino acids. Germline CDR1 GTSNPN, CDR2 SVGIG (reference sequence).

In this sample, this clonotype turned up a few times. V usage is TRBV27 and J usage is TRBJ2-7; 8 bases match TRBD2. Losses at the gene ends were 6 bases for V and 3 bases for J; bases not matched to a gene: 7. The germline V gene has CDR1 MNHEY and CDR2 SMNVEV (reference sequence). This CDR3 has 14 residues. The CDR3 DNA is TGTGCCAGCAGCAGAACGGGAGGGCTCTACGAGCAGTACTTC. This sequence encodes CASSRTGGLYEQYF.

In its sample, this clonotype was seen many times. This chain uses TRBV3-1 with TRBJ2-7; 11 bases are shared with TRBD2. The CDR3 consists of 16 residues. The germline V gene encodes CDR1 LGHDT and CDR2 YNNKEL (reference sequence). J gave up 2 bases and V 1 base, and 4 bases lay outside the gene matches. CDR3 sequence (DNA): TGTGCCAGCAGCCAAGGACTAGCGGGGACCACCTACGAGCAGTACTTC. Translated: CASSQGLAGTTYEQYF.

This clonotype was seen at least ten times. V gene TRBV6-5 combines with J gene TRBJ2-3; 9 bases map to TRBD1. CDR3 length: 15 residues. Trimming cost V 0 bases and J 4 bases; bases outside gene matches: 2. Germline V gene sequence: CDR1 MNHEY, CDR2 SVGAGI. CDR3 DNA: TGTGCCAGCAGTTACTCAGGGACAGGGCCAGATACGCAGTATTTT. Its protein is CASSYSGTGPDTQYF.

This clonotype was observed at least ten times. The rearrangement links TRBV12-3 or TRBV12-4 to TRBJ1-5; 7 nucleotides line up with TRBD1. Germline trimming cut 5 bases from V and 4 bases from J; bases unmatched to any gene: 14. The CDR3 is 17 amino acids. CDR3 loop: CASSTLTTGLLNQPQHF. Here the CDR3 DNA reads TGTGCCAGCAGTACCCTTACGACAGGGCTATTAAATCAGCCCCAGCATTTT.

The chain combines TRBV7-2 with TRBJ2-7, with D perhaps assigned TRBD1 or TRBD2 (5 bases each). CDR3 length equals 15 residues. Trimming took 3 bases from V and 3 from J, leaving 15 bases between them. Germline values: CDR1 SGHTA, CDR2 FQGNSA. The CDR3 spells CASSFTPGAVYEQYF. The CDR3 nucleotides read TGTGCCAGCAGCTTCACTCCCGGGGCAGTCTACGAGCAGTACTTC. Looking up the rest from reference TRBV7-2 and TRBJ2-7 gives the full variable domain: GAGVSQSPSNKVTEKGKDVELRCDPISGHTALYWYRQSLGQGLEFLIYFQGNSAPDKSGLPSDRFSAERTGGSVSTLTIQRTQQEDSAVYLCASSFTPGAVYEQYFGPGTRLTVT.

This clonotype showed up many times. The CDR3 DNA reads as TGTGCCAGCAGCCAGGGGGCTATAGCGAACACTGAAGCTTTCTTT. Translating gives CASSQGAIANTEAFF. This rearrangement joins TRBV3-1 to TRBJ1-1, with a weak D call TRBD1 (6 bases). The CDR3 is 15 amino acids. Germline CDR1 reads LGHDT; CDR2 reads YNNKEL (reference sequence). Trimming cost V 3 bases and J 1 base, with 12 bases left between them.

This clonotype appeared many times. V gene TRBV5-1 combines with J gene TRBJ2-3; D is uncertain. Trimming took off 5 bases at V and 1 base at J, with 5 bases between the two ends. The CDR3 totals 12 residues. Per germline, CDR1 SGHRS and CDR2 YFSETQ. The CDR3 nucleotides read TGCGCCAGCAGACTCGGCACAGATACGCAGTATTTT. This encodes CASRLGTDTQYF.

The table lists this clonotype with many counts. The CDR3, as DNA: TGTGCCAGCAGTTTAGGCAGGGGGGTAGATACGCAGTATTTT. Its protein is CASSLGRGVDTQYF. The chain carries TRBV28 and TRBJ2-3; a weak D match, TRBD1 (7 bases). The V end lost 2 bases, the J end lost 5 bases, and 11 bases lay between the germline ends. CDR3 size: 14 residues. The germline V gene has CDR1 MDHEN and CDR2 SYDVKM.

This clonotype has only one observation. The chain links TRBV3-1 to TRBJ2-7, with 9 bases that match TRBD1. Germline CDR1 and CDR2: LGHDT and YNNKEL (reference sequence). Trimming removed 6 bases from V and 7 bases from J; junction bases left unmatched: 7. This CDR3 comprises 13 residues. The CDR3, as DNA: TGTGCCAGCAGACGACAGGGGGTGATGGAGCAGTACTTC. Its protein product is CASRRQGVMEQYF.

The rearrangement uses TRBV15 and TRBJ2-1; 8 positions match TRBD1. The J segment lost 13 bases and the V segment lost 1 base, leaving 3 bases of the junction unmatched. From germline, CDR1 is LNHNV and CDR2 YYDKDF (reference sequence). This CDR3 is 12 amino acids long. The CDR3 bases are TGTGCCACCAGCAGAGCGGGACAGGCTCAGTTCTTC. Translated: CATSRAGQAQFF.

The chain couples TRBV9 to TRBJ2-7; maybe TRBD2 (6 bases). Between the trimmed V and J ends, which lost 4 bases and 2 bases, there was a span of 16 bases. Germline V gene lookup returns CDR1 SGDLS and CDR2 YYNGEE. This CDR3 region has 15 residues. The CDR3 sequence: CASSSREVETYEQYF. CDR3 sequence (DNA): TGTGCCAGCAGCTCCAGGGAGGTAGAAACCTACGAGCAGTACTTC.

This clonotype was seen many times. The V gene is TRBV5-1, the J gene TRBJ2-1; a possible D gene is TRBD1 (5 bases). Germline CDR1 reads SGHRS; CDR2 reads YFSETQ. The length of the CDR3 is 14 residues. Trimming took off 0 bases at V and 4 bases at J, with 8 bases between the two ends. The CDR3 coding sequence is TGCGCCAGCAGCTTGGAACAGGAGTACAATGAGCAGTTCTTC. Protein product: CASSLEQEYNEQFF.

The sample holds many counts of this clonotype. DNA for the CDR3: TGCGCCAGCAGCCGGACTAGCGGGACCGTCTACAATGAGCAGTTCTTC. It translates to CASSRTSGTVYNEQFF. This rearrangement joins TRBV5-1 to TRBJ2-1; 12 nucleotides line up with TRBD2. Germline CDR1 SGHRS, CDR2 YFSETQ. The CDR3 runs 16 residues. V lost 4 bases and J lost 3; bases outside the gene matches: 5.

The genes are TRBV5-1 and TRBJ2-1; the match to TRBD1 covers 8 bases. This CDR3 comprises 14 residues. Trimming at V came to 6 bases and at J to 5 bases, leaving 7 bases not matched to a gene. Per the germline V gene, CDR1 is SGHRS and CDR2 is YFSETQ. The CDR3 nucleotides read TGCGCCAGCAACCCGGGACAGGCCCACAATGAGCAGTTCTTC. This sequence encodes CASNPGQAHNEQFF.

In this sample, this clonotype turned up many times. The rearrangement links TRBV20-1 to TRBJ1-1; no clear D. Deletions cut 3 bases from V and 3 bases from J, with 5 bases between. This CDR3 is 11 amino acids long. Germline-derived CDR1 and CDR2 are DFQATT and SNEGSKA (reference sequence). This CDR3 is CSARVDTEAFF. DNA of the CDR3: TGCAGTGCTAGGGTGGACACTGAAGCTTTCTTT.

This clonotype was observed many times. In DNA form, the CDR3 reads TGTGCCAGCAGTTTCGGTCCTGGGCCAACCCAAGACGAGCAGTACTTC. It encodes CASSFGPGPTQDEQYF. V usage is TRBV12-3 or TRBV12-4 and J usage is TRBJ2-7; D unresolved. The V and J ends lost 3 bases and 5 bases respectively, with 20 bases between them. The CDR3 is 16 residues long.

This clonotype was picked up many times. The chain uses TRBV7-9 and TRBJ1-1; a possible D gene is TRBD1 (6 bases). Germline V gives CDR1 SEHNR, CDR2 FQNEAQ (reference sequence). Trimming left V 6 bases short and J 4 bases short, with 15 bases between. The CDR3 is 14 amino acids. Here the CDR3 reads CASSLTGMTTEAFF. The CDR3 DNA reads as TGTGCCAGCAGTTTGACAGGTATGACCACTGAAGCTTTCTTT.

The rearrangement joins TRBV7-2 to TRBJ2-7; 7 positions agree with TRBD1. The CDR3 runs to 15 residues. CDR1 and CDR2 (germline): SGHTA, FQGNSA. The junction had 6 bases not matched to a gene; V was cut back by 4 bases and J by 0 bases. CDR3 region: CASSSLDRASYEQYF. The CDR3 DNA reads TGTGCCAGCAGCTCCTTAGACAGGGCCTCCTACGAGCAGTACTTC.

There are a few counts of this clonotype. The rearrangement joins TRBV2 to TRBJ1-1, with D unresolved. V was shortened by 5 bases and J by 8 bases, with 6 bases between the two germline ends. The germline CDR1 and CDR2 sequences are SNHLY and FYNNEI. The CDR3 spans 10 residues. CDR3 in DNA: TGTGCCAGCAGTACCGGCGAAGCTTTCTTT. Encoded protein: CASSTGEAFF.

The V and J genes are TRBV24-1 and TRBJ2-3; either TRBD1 or TRBD2 may fit D (5 bases each). V was clipped by 2 bases and J by 4 bases, with 9 bases between them. Per the germline V gene, CDR1 is KGHDR and CDR2 is SFDVKD. The CDR3 totals 14 residues. In DNA, the CDR3 is TGTGCCACCAGTGATTCTAGAGGGGCAGATACGCAGTATTTT. Translating it yields CATSDSRGADTQYF.

This clonotype was picked up a small number of times. The chain recombines TRBV9 with TRBJ2-7; D is ambiguous. Trimming left V 4 bases short and J 2 bases short, with 10 bases between. The CDR3 spans 13 residues. The germline V gene encodes CDR1 SGDLS and CDR2 YYNGEE. Written as DNA, the CDR3 is TGTGCCAGCAGCCCCTCCCCCCCCTACGAGCAGTACTTC. This codes for CASSPSPPYEQYF.

This clonotype was picked up many times. The genes are TRBV9 and TRBJ1-1, with TRBD1 as a possible D gene (6 bases). Looked up from germline, CDR1 is SGDLS and CDR2 is YYNGEE. The CDR3 is 15 amino acids. V lost 0 bases and J 3 bases, leaving 12 bases between the germline ends. Here the CDR3 DNA reads TGTGCCAGCAGCGTAGCGGCAGGGGATGACACTGAAGCTTTCTTT. Amino acids: CASSVAAGDDTEAFF. The full variable domain, rest sourced from reference TRBV9 and TRBJ1-1, is DSGVTQTPKHLITATGQRVTLRCSPRSGDLSVYWYQQSLDQGLQFLIQYYNGEERAKGNILERFSAQQFPDLHSELNLSSLELGDSALYFCASSVAAGDDTEAFFGQGTRLTVV.

This clonotype was counted between two and nine times. The gene calls are TRBV6-1 and TRBJ2-1; D is uncertain. V lost 0 bases and J 6 bases, leaving 6 bases between the germline ends. From germline, CDR1 is MNHNS and CDR2 SASEGT. CDR3 size: 13 residues. The CDR3 is CASSEAQINEQFF. DNA for the CDR3: TGTGCCAGCAGTGAAGCGCAAATCAATGAGCAGTTCTTC.

This clonotype appeared many times. The rearrangement joins TRBV3-1 to TRBJ2-2; D is undetermined. The CDR3 covers 14 residues. V lost 3 bases to trimming and J lost 7 bases, with 12 bases between them. The germline V gene encodes CDR1 LGHDT and CDR2 YNNKEL (reference sequence). The CDR3 coding sequence is TGTGCCAGCAGCCATAACTCAGTCCGCGGGGAGCTGTTTTTT. It encodes CASSHNSVRGELFF.

The chain links TRBV4-1 to TRBJ2-3, with 10 bases lining up with TRBD1. The V gene's germline CDR1 is MGHRA and CDR2 YSYEKL. Trimming at V came to 1 base and at J to 2 bases, leaving 9 bases not matched to a gene. There are 18 residues in the CDR3. Here the CDR3 reads CASSQGDRGRINTDTQYF. The CDR3 bases are TGCGCCAGCAGCCAAGGTGACAGGGGGCGGATTAACACAGATACGCAGTATTTT.